This T cell receptor (beta chain) was retrieved from a study of T-cell reconstitution after alpha-beta-depleted transplantation in children. Using unique molecular identifiers, the investigators prepared the TCRbeta library. TCRdb independently ran MiXCR on the PCR reads; one entry per CDR3 protein. Of about 580,000 distinct CDR3 sequences listed, over 20% are singletons. This clonotype was seen a handful of times. J was trimmed by 5 bases and V by 0 bases; bases with no gene match: 10. The length of the CDR3 is 16 residues. Per germline, CDR1 DFQATT and CDR2 SNEGSKA (reference sequence). Sequenced here: PBMCs, sampled before TCRalphabeta/CD19-depleted stem cell transplant. The rearrangement joins TRBV20-1 to TRBJ1-2, with 9 bases lining up with TRBD1. The source is a boy in the first two years of life with Wiskott-Aldrich syndrome, due to receive a stem cell transplant. The CDR3 DNA is TGCAGTGCTAGAGATCGGAGAACCGGGACAGGGTATGGCTACACCTTC. This codes for CSARDRRTGTGYGYTF.